This is a list of T cell receptor beta chains from one sample in a study of blood T cell repertoires in COVID-19. Assay used: immunoSEQ multiplex PCR; TCRdb lists only in-frame clones, some missing. Here the sample spans about 170,000 clones, approximately 84% being singletons. Sequenced: PBMCs or T cells enriched from blood (not recorded which). These receptors were obtained from a man in his forties or fifties who had recovered from COVID-19. Each CDR3 is given with its conserved first and last residue. The D gene is left open where the match is weak. Only part of the rows carry a size: once, few, many, or a class if the clone is expanded.

D gene	CDR3 length	V gene	J gene	clone size	CDR3 DNA	CDR3 protein
TRBD2	14	TRBV4-2	TRBJ2-1	few	TGTGCCAGCAGCCAAGATCGTGAGCGGGGGGGCCTTATCTTC	CASSQDRERGGLIF
NA	13	TRBV27	TRBJ2-7	many	TGTGCCAGCAGTTTAATCGCAGGTTACGAGCAGTACTTC	CASSLIAGYEQYF
NA	14	TRBV19	TRBJ1-1	NA	TGTGCCAGTACCTGGGGCGGAAGGAACACTGAAGCTTTCTTT	CASTWGGRNTEAFF
TRBD1	14	TRBV6-5	TRBJ1-6	NA	TGTGCCAGCAGTTTTGGACAGGGCCGGTCACCCCTCCACTTT	CASSFGQGRSPLHF
TRBD1	17	TRBV10-3	TRBJ2-5	NA	TGTGCCATCAGTGAAAGGGGGCAGGGGCGATCTAAAGAGACCCAGTACTTC	CAISERGQGRSKETQYF
NA	12	TRBV24-1	TRBJ1-4	NA	TGTGCCACCAGTGACAGTACGGGAAAACTGTTTTTT	CATSDSTGKLFF
TRBD1	18	TRBV5-1	TRBJ2-7	NA	TGCGCCAGCAGTGGGGGGGCCGGACAGGGGACAGGTACTTACGAGCAGTACTTC	CASSGGAGQGTGTYEQYF
TRBD1	17	TRBV29-1	TRBJ2-7	NA	TGCAGCGCTACACGCGGACAGGGCTTTCCTAGCTCCTACGAGCAGTACTTC	CSATRGQGFPSSYEQYF
TRBD1	14	TRBV19	TRBJ1-2	NA	TGTGCCAGTAGTATTCACAGGGGAAGCTATGGCTACACCTTC	CASSIHRGSYGYTF
TRBD1	15	TRBV9	TRBJ1-1	NA	TGTGCCAGCAGCGTAGCGGCGGACAGGATCACTGAAGCTTTCTTT	CASSVAADRITEAFF
NA	16	TRBV27	TRBJ2-5	NA	TGTGCCAGCAGTTTATCTTCCGAGGCGTGGCAAGAGACCCAGTACTTC	CASSLSSEAWQETQYF
NA	14	TRBV28	TRBJ2-1	once	TGTGCCAGCAGCCTTTATCCTCCGCGTAATGAGCAGTTCTTC	CASSLYPPRNEQFF
TRBD1	15	TRBV7-3	TRBJ2-1	NA	TGTGCCAGCAGCGAGACAGGGGGCTCCTACAATGAGCAGTTCTTC	CASSETGGSYNEQFF
TRBD1	14	TRBV7-2	TRBJ2-2	few	TGTGCCAGCAGCACACGGACAGGACCCGAGGAGCTGTTTTTT	CASSTRTGPEELFF
TRBD2	15	TRBV7-2	TRBJ2-2	NA	TGTGCCAGCAGCTTATTAGCGGGGGACTTGGGGGAGCTGTTTTTT	CASSLLAGDLGELFF
NA	13	TRBV19	TRBJ2-3	few	TGTGCCAGTAGTACCTCCACGGTAGATACGCAGTATTTT	CASSTSTVDTQYF
NA	13	TRBV5-1	TRBJ1-1	NA	TGCGCCAGCAAAATCAGTACGAACACTGAAGCTTTCTTT	CASKISTNTEAFF
NA	13	TRBV9	TRBJ1-2	NA	TGTGCCAGCAGCGTAGGTGCAGGGTTTGGCTACACCTTC	CASSVGAGFGYTF
NA	14	TRBV29-1	TRBJ1-2	NA	TGCAGCGCCCAAGCAACGGGAGCTAACTATGGCTACACCTTC	CSAQATGANYGYTF
NA	15	TRBV7-2	TRBJ2-1	NA	TGTGCCAGCAACTTAAGGAGGAGCTCCTACAATGAGCAGTTCTTC	CASNLRRSSYNEQFF
NA	14	TRBV11-3	TRBJ1-5	NA	TGTGCCAGCAGCCGGTGGAGGGTGACTCAGCCCCAGCATTTT	CASSRWRVTQPQHF
TRBD2	13	TRBV30	TRBJ2-5	once	TGTGCCTGGAGTGATAGCGGGGGCAAGGCCCAGTACTTC	CAWSDSGGKAQYF
TRBD1	14	TRBV11-2	TRBJ1-4	once	TGTGCCAGCAGGAAACAGGGGGCCGGTGAAAAACTGTTTTTT	CASRKQGAGEKLFF
NA	14	TRBV7-8	TRBJ2-1	NA	TGTGCCAGCAGCCGAACCCCAGGGGCTAATGAGCAGTTCTTC	CASSRTPGANEQFF
NA	18	TRBV27	TRBJ2-6	NA	TGTGCCAGCAGTTCCCACAGGGTTACCTCGCCGGGGGCCAACGTCCTGACTTTC	CASSSHRVTSPGANVLTF
NA	14	TRBV19	TRBJ1-2	NA	TGTGCCAGTAGTACCCCCCGAATGAGCTATGGCTACACCTTC	CASSTPRMSYGYTF